This T cell receptor (beta chain) was captured in a study of identifying expanded T cells in peripheral blood. Whole-study findings and limits: Over approximately two and four weeks, about 16 and 20 clones changed, versus 1.2 between replicates.

The table came from immunoSEQ multiplex PCR; TCRdb's copy has only in-frame clones and leaves some out. The top ten clones hold about 3.9% of a sample with some 93,000 clones, approximately 91% of them seen once. This clone was counted between two and nine times. No antigen is known for it. There are 16 residues in the CDR3. Germline CDR1 and CDR2: MRHNA and SNTAGT. V shed 4 bases, J shed 4 bases, and the junction held 6 bases outside the gene matches. Collection occurred without any documented infections or immune events in donors. Sequencing used blood. The TCR sequence derives from a person between 18 and 75 years old in good health. J is TRBJ2-1 and V is TRBV6-4; TRBD2 matches at 11 bases. CDR3 in amino acids: CASSGQTSGDYNEQFF. CDR3 bases: TGTGCCAGCAGTGGGCAGACTAGCGGGGATTACAATGAGCAGTTCTTC.